This T cell receptor beta chain was recorded in a study of cytomegalovirus exposure and HLA in healthy donors. With 60 Vbeta and 13 Jbeta primers, the PCR was carried out. Data came from immunoSEQ multiplex PCR; TCRdb stores just in-frame clones and leaves some out. The table lists a few hundred thousand clones, approximately 85% of them singletons. The sequencing input was PBMCs. The clonotype originates from a woman in her thirties or forties in good health and CMV-seropositive.

This CDR3 is CASSLGLAEYNEQFF. CDR3 bases: TGTGCCAGCAGCCTAGGACTAGCGGAATACAATGAGCAGTTCTTC. The gene calls are TRBV4-2 and TRBJ2-1, with 10 positions matching TRBD2. CDR3 length: 15 amino acids. Per germline, CDR1 LGHNA and CDR2 YNFKEQ. The V gene end was trimmed by 4 bases and the J gene end by 4 bases; junction bases not matched to a gene: 4.